This T cell receptor (beta chain) derives from a study of shared clonotypes between healthy human individuals. Study summary: Per donor, three plates held CD4 naive cells, three held CD4 memory, two held CD8 naive and one held CD8 memory.

Points on this clone: Other nucleotide sequences in the sample specify the same CDR3.

Using immunoSEQ multiplex PCR, the repertoire was profiled, and TCRdb retains in-frame clones only, with some absent. The profile shows under 2,500,000 clones, around 95% of them singletons. The sequencing sample was made of naive CD4+ T cells sorted from blood. As for subset: CD45RA+ positively selected. The source of this sequence is a man in his late teens or twenties in good health.

CDR3 in amino acids: CASLRGGYNEQFF. The CDR3 bases are TGTGCCAGCTTACGCGGGGGGTACAATGAGCAGTTCTTC. This chain joins TRBV7-9 and TRBJ2-1, with 8 bases identical to TRBD2. V shed 8 bases and J 4 bases; nucleotides not matched to a gene: 4. Germline V gene lookup returns CDR1 SEHNR and CDR2 FQNEAQ (reference sequence). This CDR3 contains 13 residues.